This paragraph reports one TCR beta chain. V was cut by 6 bases and J by 2 bases, with 13 bases left in between. The V gene's germline CDR1 is KGHSH and CDR2 LQKENI. The CDR3 extends over 14 amino acids. This entry belongs to a study of blood T cell repertoires in COVID-19. Profiling relied on immunoSEQ multiplex PCR, and the TCRdb table lists in-frame clones only, not all of them. This repertoire shows roughly 73,000 clones, roughly four fifths found once; its top ten account for less than 2%. This chain uses TRBV18 with TRBJ1-1, with D hard to call. Sequences were obtained from peripheral blood. The clonotype comes from an older woman with acute or convalescent COVID-19. Here the CDR3 DNA reads TGTGCCAGCTCCCCAGGCGCGGGTAACACTGAAGCTTTCTTT. As protein: CASSPGAGNTEAFF.